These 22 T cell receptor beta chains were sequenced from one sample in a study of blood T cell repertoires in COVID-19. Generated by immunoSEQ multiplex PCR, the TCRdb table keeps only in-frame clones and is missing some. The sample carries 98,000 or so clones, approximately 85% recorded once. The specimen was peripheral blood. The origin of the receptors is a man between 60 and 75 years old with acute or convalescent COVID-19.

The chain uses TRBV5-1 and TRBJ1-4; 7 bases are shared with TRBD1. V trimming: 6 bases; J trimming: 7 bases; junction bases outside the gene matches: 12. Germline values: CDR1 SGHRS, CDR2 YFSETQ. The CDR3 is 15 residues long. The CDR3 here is CASTTSGTVAEKLFF. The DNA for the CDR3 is TGCGCCAGCACCACTTCCGGGACAGTGGCTGAAAAACTGTTTTTT.

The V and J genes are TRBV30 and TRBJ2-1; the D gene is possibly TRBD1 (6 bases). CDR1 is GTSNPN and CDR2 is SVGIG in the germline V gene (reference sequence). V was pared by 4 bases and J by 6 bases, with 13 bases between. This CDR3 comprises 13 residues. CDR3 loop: CAWTGQPRNEQFF. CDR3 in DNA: TGTGCCTGGACTGGACAGCCTCGCAATGAGCAGTTCTTC.

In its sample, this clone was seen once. CDR3 in amino acids: CASSEGPTGGYEQYF. CDR3 DNA sequence: TGTGCCAGCAGTGAAGGACCGACTGGAGGTTACGAGCAGTACTTC. This sequence joins TRBV2 and TRBJ2-7, with D maybe TRBD2 (5 bases). Germline CDR1 is SNHLY and CDR2 is FYNNEI. Trimming pared 1 base from V and 4 bases from J, leaving 14 bases between. The CDR3 has 15 amino acids.

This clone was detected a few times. CDR3 amino acids: CASSKTGALSYEQYF. In DNA form, the CDR3 reads TGTGCCAGCAGTAAGACAGGGGCCCTCTCCTACGAGCAGTACTTC. The rearrangement joins TRBV6-5 to TRBJ2-7; the match to TRBD1 covers 8 bases. CDR1 MNHEY and CDR2 SVGAGI come from the germline V gene. The CDR3 runs 15 residues. J was trimmed by 0 bases and V by 5 bases; bases with no gene match: 6.

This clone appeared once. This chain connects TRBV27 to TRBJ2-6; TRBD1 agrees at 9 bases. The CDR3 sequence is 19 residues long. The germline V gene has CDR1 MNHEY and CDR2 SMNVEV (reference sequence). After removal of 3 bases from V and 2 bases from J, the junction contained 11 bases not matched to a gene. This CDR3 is CASSLLGDRASTGANVLTF. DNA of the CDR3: TGTGCCAGCAGTTTGTTGGGGGACAGGGCGTCGACTGGGGCCAACGTCCTGACTTTC. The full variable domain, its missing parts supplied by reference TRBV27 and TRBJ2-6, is EAQVTQNPRYLITVTGKKLTVTCSQNMNHEYMSWYRQDPGLGLRQIYYSMNVEVTDKGDVPEGYKVSRKEKRNFPLILESPSPNQTSLYFCASSLLGDRASTGANVLTFGAGSRLTVL.

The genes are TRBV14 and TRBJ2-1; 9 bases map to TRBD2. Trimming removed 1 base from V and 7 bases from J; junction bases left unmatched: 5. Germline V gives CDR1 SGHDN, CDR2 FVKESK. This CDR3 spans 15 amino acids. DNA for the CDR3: TGTGCCAGCAGCCAAGTAACTAGCGGGTTGAATGAGCAGTTCTTC. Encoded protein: CASSQVTSGLNEQFF.

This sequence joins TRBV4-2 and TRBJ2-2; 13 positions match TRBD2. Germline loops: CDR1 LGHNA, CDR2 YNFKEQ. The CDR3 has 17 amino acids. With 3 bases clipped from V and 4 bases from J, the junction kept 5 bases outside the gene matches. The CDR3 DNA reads TGTGCCAGCAGCCAGACGGGACTAGCGGGGTTCACCGGGGAGCTGTTTTTT. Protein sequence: CASSQTGLAGFTGELFF.

The CDR3 DNA reads TGTGCCAGCAGCTTAGGACATTCTGGAAACACCATATATTTT. It yields the protein CASSLGHSGNTIYF. This rearrangement joins TRBV11-2 to TRBJ1-3, with D unclear. Trimming took 1 base from V and 1 from J, leaving 5 bases between them. The CDR3 is made up of 14 amino acids. Germline V gene lookup returns CDR1 SGHAT and CDR2 FQNNGV.

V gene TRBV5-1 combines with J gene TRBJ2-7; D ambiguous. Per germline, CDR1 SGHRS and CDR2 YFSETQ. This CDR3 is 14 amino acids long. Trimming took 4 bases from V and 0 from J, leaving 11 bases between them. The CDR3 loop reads CASSEAASSYEQYF. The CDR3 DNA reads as TGCGCCAGCAGCGAGGCCGCAAGCTCCTACGAGCAGTACTTC.

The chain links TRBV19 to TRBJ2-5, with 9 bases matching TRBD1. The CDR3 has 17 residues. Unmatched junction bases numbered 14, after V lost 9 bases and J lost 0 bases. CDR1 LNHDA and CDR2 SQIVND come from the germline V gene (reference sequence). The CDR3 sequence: CASPRGTGGWYQETQYF. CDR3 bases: TGTGCCAGCCCGAGGGGAACAGGGGGCTGGTACCAAGAGACCCAGTACTTC.

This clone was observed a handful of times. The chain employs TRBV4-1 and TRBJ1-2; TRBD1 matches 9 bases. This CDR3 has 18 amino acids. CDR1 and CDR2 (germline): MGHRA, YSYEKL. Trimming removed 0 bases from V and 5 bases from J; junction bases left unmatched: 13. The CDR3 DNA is TGCGCCAGCAGCCAAGAGCAAGGGGGGGACAGGGCAGTTTATGGCTACACCTTC. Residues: CASSQEQGGDRAVYGYTF.

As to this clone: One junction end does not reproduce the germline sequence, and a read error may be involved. The CDR3 bases are TGCAGTGCCAGAGGCTACGGGACCCAGTACTTC. It specifies CSARGYGTQYF. The gene calls are TRBV20-1 and TRBJ2-5; D unresolved. The germline V gene encodes CDR1 DFQATT and CDR2 SNEGSKA (reference sequence). The CDR3 is 11 amino acids.

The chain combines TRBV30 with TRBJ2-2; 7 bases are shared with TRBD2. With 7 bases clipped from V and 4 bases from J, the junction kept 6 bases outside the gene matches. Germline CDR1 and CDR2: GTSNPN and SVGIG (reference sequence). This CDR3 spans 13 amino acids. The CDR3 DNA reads TGTGCCTATGGGGGGGGATTCACCGGGGAGCTGTTTTTT. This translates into CAYGGGFTGELFF.

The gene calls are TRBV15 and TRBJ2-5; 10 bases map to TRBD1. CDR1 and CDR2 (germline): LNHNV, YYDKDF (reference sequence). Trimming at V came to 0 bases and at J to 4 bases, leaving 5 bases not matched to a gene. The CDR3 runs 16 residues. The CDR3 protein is CATSRDRGTGVETQYF. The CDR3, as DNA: TGTGCCACCAGCAGAGATAGAGGGACAGGGGTAGAGACCCAGTACTTC.

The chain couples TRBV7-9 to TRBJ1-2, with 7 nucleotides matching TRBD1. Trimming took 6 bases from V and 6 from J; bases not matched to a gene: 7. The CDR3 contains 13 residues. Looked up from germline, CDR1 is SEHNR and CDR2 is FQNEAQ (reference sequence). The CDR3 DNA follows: TGTGCCAGCAGGTTCGGACAGGACCATGGCTACACCTTC. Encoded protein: CASRFGQDHGYTF.

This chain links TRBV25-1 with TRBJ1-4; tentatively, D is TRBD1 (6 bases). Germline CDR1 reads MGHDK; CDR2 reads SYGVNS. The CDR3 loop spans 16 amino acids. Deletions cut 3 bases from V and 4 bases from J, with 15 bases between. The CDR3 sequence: CASSDRRGGGNEKLFF. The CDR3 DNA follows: TGTGCCAGCAGTGATAGGAGGGGGGGCGGTAATGAAAAACTGTTTTTT.

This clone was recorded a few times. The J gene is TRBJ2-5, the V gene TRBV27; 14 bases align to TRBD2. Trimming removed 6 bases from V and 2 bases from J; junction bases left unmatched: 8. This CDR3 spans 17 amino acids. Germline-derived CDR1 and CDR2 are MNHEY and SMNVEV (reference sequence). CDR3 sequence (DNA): TGTGCCAGCAGGCCAGGACTAGCGGGAGGAGAACAAGAGACCCAGTACTTC. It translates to CASRPGLAGGEQETQYF.

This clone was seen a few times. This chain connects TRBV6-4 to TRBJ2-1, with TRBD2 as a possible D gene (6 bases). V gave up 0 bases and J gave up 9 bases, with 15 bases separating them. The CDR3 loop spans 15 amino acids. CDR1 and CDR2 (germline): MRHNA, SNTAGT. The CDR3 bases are TGTGCCAGCAGTGACTCGATCGGGAGCCCGAGTGAGCAGTTCTTC. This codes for CASSDSIGSPSEQFF.

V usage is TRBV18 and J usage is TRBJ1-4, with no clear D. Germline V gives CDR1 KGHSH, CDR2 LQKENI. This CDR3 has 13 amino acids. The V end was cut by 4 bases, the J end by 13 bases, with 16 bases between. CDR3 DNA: TGTGCCAGCTCACTGGAGCCCGCCGACGGACTGTTTTTT. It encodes CASSLEPADGLFF.

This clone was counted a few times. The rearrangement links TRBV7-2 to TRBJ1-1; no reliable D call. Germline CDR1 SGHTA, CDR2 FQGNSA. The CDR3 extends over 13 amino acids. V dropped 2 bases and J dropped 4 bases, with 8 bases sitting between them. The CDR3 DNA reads TGTGCCAGCAGCTTAACTGGCGGCACTGAAGCTTTCTTT. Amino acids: CASSLTGGTEAFF.

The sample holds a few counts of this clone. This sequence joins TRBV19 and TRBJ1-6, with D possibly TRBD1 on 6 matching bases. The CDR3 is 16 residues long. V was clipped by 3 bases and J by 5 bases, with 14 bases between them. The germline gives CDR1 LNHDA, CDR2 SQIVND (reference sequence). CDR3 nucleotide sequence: TGTGCCAGTAGTATTCGAACAGGGACGGATAATTCACCCCTCCACTTT. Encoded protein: CASSIRTGTDNSPLHF.

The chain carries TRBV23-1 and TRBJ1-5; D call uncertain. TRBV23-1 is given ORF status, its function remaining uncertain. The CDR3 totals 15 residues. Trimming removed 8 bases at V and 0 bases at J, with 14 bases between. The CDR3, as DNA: TGCGCCAGCGTTTATCACAGTCCTAGCAATCAGCCCCAGCATTTT. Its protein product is CASVYHSPSNQPQHF.